Following are 20 T cell receptor beta chains from one sample sequenced in a study of tumor and adjacent non-tumor tissue in lung cancer. No cell sorting was done before RNA was extracted from the tissue. The normal lung tissue was taken more than 3 cm from the tumor edge. TCRbeta libraries were built with three rounds of nested PCR, modified from ARM-PCR. In TCRdb, the multiplex PCR reads were re-called with MiXCR into one record per CDR3 protein. The sample consists of about 110,000 distinct CDR3 sequences, about 64% of them appearing once. The sequenced sample consisted of distant non-tumor lung tissue. The receptor set was obtained from a man in his sixties with non-small cell lung cancer.

This chain uses TRBV5-1 with TRBJ1-5, with 12 bases fitting TRBD1. CDR1 and CDR2 (germline): SGHRS, YFSETQ. The CDR3 sequence is 16 residues long. Germline trimming cut 4 bases from V and 2 bases from J; bases unmatched to any gene: 4. This chain's CDR3 is CASSDGTGGGNQPQHF. Written as DNA, the CDR3 is TGCGCCAGCAGCGATGGGACAGGGGGCGGCAATCAGCCCCAGCATTTT.

This clonotype showed up many times. The gene calls are TRBV12-3 or TRBV12-4 and TRBJ1-1; maybe TRBD1 (5 bases). Deletions cut 6 bases from V and 4 bases from J, with 15 bases between. The CDR3 runs to 14 residues. CDR3 coding DNA: TGTGCCAGCAGCCTGATGGGGGGTACCACTGAAGCTTTCTTT. Amino acids: CASSLMGGTTEAFF.

As concerns this clonotype: This may arise from a read error, as a much more abundant clone is one base away. The chain couples TRBV14 to TRBJ1-3; 7 bases are shared with TRBD1. Looked up from germline, CDR1 is SGHDN and CDR2 is FVKESK. This CDR3 contains 16 residues. Losses at the gene ends were 4 bases for V and 4 bases for J; bases not matched to a gene: 10. For the CDR3, the DNA is TGTGCCAGCAGCCCAGGCAGACAGGGCCCGGGAAACACCATATATTTT. Translation gives CASSPGRQGPGNTIYF.

This clonotype was counted ten times or more. This rearrangement joins TRBV6-6 to TRBJ2-1; D ambiguous. The V end lost 4 bases, the J end lost 10 bases, and 11 bases lay between the germline ends. Germline V gene data show CDR1 as MNHNY and CDR2 as SVGAGI (reference sequence). The CDR3 consists of 12 residues. The CDR3 region has the DNA TGTGCCAGCAGTTTGATGGGCCGGGAGCAGTTCTTC. The encoded protein is CASSLMGREQFF.

This clonotype was seen ten or more times. The chain uses TRBV11-2 and TRBJ1-2; D uncertain. This CDR3 is 13 amino acids long. Trimming removed 1 base from V and 4 bases from J, with 7 bases in between. Germline values: CDR1 SGHAT, CDR2 FQNNGV. CDR3 nucleotide sequence: TGTGCCAGCAGCTTAGTAACAGCCTATGGCTACACCTTC. Translating gives CASSLVTAYGYTF.

With respect to this clonotype: No conserved phenylalanine or tryptophan ends this CDR3, so it is likely a read error. The V and J genes are TRBV12-3 or TRBV12-4 and TRBJ1-6, with 7 bases aligning to TRBD1. The CDR3 loop spans 18 amino acids. The CDR3 bases are TGTGCCGGCAGTTTTTGGGGTCCCGGGACAGTGGCTAATTCACCCCTCCACATT. Residues: CAGSFWGPGTVANSPLHI.

Concerning this clonotype: Because the CDR3 is missing its conserved closing phenylalanine or tryptophan, this is likely a read error. This chain uses TRBV4-1 with TRBJ1-1; D unclear. CDR1 is MGHRA, CDR2 YSYEKL, per germline. Trimming took 0 bases from V and 0 from J, leaving 8 bases between them. This CDR3 has 15 residues. The CDR3 region has the DNA TGCGCCAGCAGCCAAGATTTTGTTGTGAACACTGAAGCTTTCTTA. Amino acid sequence: CASSQDFVVNTEAFL.

This CDR3 is CASKENGIRYNRQFF. CDR3 nucleotide sequence: TGTGCCAGCAAGGAAAACGGGATTCGATACAATAGGCAGTTCTTC. The V gene is TRBV6-5, the J gene TRBJ2-1, with TRBD2 as a possible D gene (5 bases). Germline V gives CDR1 MNHEY, CDR2 SVGAGI. V was clipped by 7 bases and J by 12 bases, with 25 bases between them. The CDR3 sequence is 15 residues long.

This clonotype is termed medium-sized. This chain links TRBV11-3 with TRBJ2-7; tentative D call: TRBD2 (6 bases). CDR3 length equals 14 residues. Trimming cost V 5 bases and J 0 bases, with 11 bases left between them. From germline, CDR1 is SGHNT and CDR2 YENEEA. DNA of the CDR3: TGTGCCAGCAGCCCAGGAGGGGACTCCTACGAGCAGTACTTC. Translating it yields CASSPGGDSYEQYF.

As to this clonotype: Given a much more abundant clone one base away, this may be a read error. This chain links TRBV12-3 or TRBV12-4 with TRBJ2-3; D not resolved. The CDR3 length is 16 residues. In DNA, the CDR3 is TGTGCCAGCAGAACCGTCCGGACCTCAGGCACAGATGCGCAGTATTTT. Encoded protein: CASRTVRTSGTDAQYF.

In DNA form, the CDR3 reads TGTGCCAGCAGCTTATGGCGCGGGGTAGAGACCCAGTACTTC. It yields the protein CASSLWRGVETQYF. This chain links TRBV11-2 with TRBJ2-5, with D possibly matching TRBD2 (6 bases). The CDR3 runs 14 residues. Germline CDR1 SGHAT, CDR2 FQNNGV. The V and J ends lost 2 bases and 4 bases respectively, with 11 bases between them.

The chain uses TRBV29-1 and TRBJ1-2; a possible D gene is TRBD1 (5 bases). The CDR3 spans 16 residues. V was pared by 4 bases and J by 4 bases, with 22 bases between. The germline V gene has CDR1 SQVTM and CDR2 ANQGSEA. The CDR3 reads CSVGGLGAESTYGYTF. CDR3 nucleotide sequence: TGCAGCGTTGGAGGATTAGGGGCCGAGTCGACCTATGGCTACACCTTC.

Turning to this clonotype: One base away lies a much larger clone, so this may be a sequencing read error. The V gene is TRBV12-3 or TRBV12-4, the J gene TRBJ2-4; perhaps TRBD1 as D (6 bases). The CDR3 is 15 residues long. The CDR3 here is CASGLGDTNKNIQYF. CDR3 DNA sequence: TGTGCCAGCGGTTTGGGGGACACGAACAAAAACATTCAGTACTTC.

This clonotype was seen a single time. The rearrangement joins TRBV18 to TRBJ1-5; a possible D gene is TRBD1 (6 bases). Germline values: CDR1 KGHSH, CDR2 LQKENI. This CDR3 is 14 amino acids long. V lost 4 bases and J lost 0, with 7 bases in between. CDR3 bases: TGTGCCAGCTCACAGGGGGATAGCAATCAGCCCCAGCATTTT. Translated: CASSQGDSNQPQHF.

Turning to this clonotype: A read error may account for a junction end that differs from germline. This chain connects TRBV11-1 to TRBJ2-1; perhaps TRBD1 as D (6 bases). This CDR3 contains 13 residues. The germline V gene encodes CDR1 SGHAT and CDR2 FQDESV (reference sequence). The CDR3, as DNA: TGTGCCATCAGCTTAGTGGGACACAGTGAGCAGTTCTTC. This sequence encodes CAISLVGHSEQFF.

To note about this clonotype: At one end the junction does not follow the germline gene, possibly because of a read error. V and J are TRBV11-3 and TRBJ2-7, with 9 bases fitting TRBD2. CDR1 and CDR2 from the germline V gene are SGHNT and YENEEA. This CDR3 spans 15 amino acids. The CDR3 coding sequence is TGTGCTAGTAGGAGGGATAGCGGGAGCTCCTACGAACAGTACTTC. Its translation is CASRRDSGSSYEQYF.

About this clonotype itself: The missing conserved phenylalanine or tryptophan at the end of this CDR3 makes a read error likely. The rearrangement links TRBV5-4 to TRBJ2-2, with D perhaps TRBD2 (6 bases). Germline V gene data show CDR1 as SGHNT and CDR2 as YYREEE (reference sequence). Trimming removed 4 bases from V and 0 bases from J, with 10 bases in between. The CDR3 has 15 residues. The CDR3 DNA sequence: TGTGCCAGCAGCCGTGGAGGGTCGAACACCGGGGAGCTGTTTTAT. Residues: CASSRGGSNTGELFY.

The chain carries TRBV12-3 or TRBV12-4 and TRBJ2-7; the D is unclear. CDR3 length: 14 residues. V lost 1 base and J lost 6, with 13 bases in between. DNA of the CDR3: TGTGCCAGCAGTTTAGTGGCAGGTGGGTGCGAGCAGTACTTC. This encodes CASSLVAGGCEQYF.

The V call is TRBV30, the J call TRBJ2-7; weak D call: TRBD1 (5 bases). Trimming pared 4 bases from V and 4 bases from J, leaving 8 bases between. CDR3 length: 11 residues. Per the germline V gene, CDR1 is GTSNPN and CDR2 is SVGIG (reference sequence). CDR3 loop: CAWISGYEQYF. In DNA form, the CDR3 reads TGTGCCTGGATTTCAGGGTACGAGCAGTACTTC.

A word on this clonotype: An end of the junction does not agree with germline; a read error may underlie this. The chain uses TRBV10-2 and TRBJ2-1; 7 bases line up with TRBD2. Germline CDR1 is WSHSY and CDR2 is SAAADI. The CDR3 runs 13 residues. CDR3 coding DNA: TGCGCCAGTAGAAAAGGGACTACCGATGAGCACTTCTTC. Encoded protein: CASRKGTTDEHFF.